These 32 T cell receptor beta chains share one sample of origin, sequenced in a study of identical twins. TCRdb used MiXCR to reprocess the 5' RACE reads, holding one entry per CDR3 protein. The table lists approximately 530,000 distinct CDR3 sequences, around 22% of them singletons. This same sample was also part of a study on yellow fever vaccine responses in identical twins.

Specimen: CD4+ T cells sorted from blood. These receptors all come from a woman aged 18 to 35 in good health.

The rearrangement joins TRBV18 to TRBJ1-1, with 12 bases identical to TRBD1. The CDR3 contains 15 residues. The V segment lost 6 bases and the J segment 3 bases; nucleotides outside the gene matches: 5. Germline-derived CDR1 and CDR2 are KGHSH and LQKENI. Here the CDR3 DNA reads TGTGCCAGCTCCCGGGACAGGGGGCCGGACACTGAAGCTTTCTTT. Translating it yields CASSRDRGPDTEAFF.

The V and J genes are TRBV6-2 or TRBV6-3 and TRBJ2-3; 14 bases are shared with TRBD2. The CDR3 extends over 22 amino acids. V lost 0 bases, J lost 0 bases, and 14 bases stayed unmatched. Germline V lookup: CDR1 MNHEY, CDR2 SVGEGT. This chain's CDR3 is CASSYSKVTGTSGSRSTDTQYF. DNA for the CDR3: TGTGCCAGCAGTTACTCGAAGGTTACCGGGACTAGCGGGAGTCGGAGCACAGATACGCAGTATTTT.

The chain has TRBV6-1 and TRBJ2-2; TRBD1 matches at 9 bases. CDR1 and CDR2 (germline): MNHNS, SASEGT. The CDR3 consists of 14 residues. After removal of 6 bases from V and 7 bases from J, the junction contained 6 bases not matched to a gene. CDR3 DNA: TGTGCCAGCAGCCCGGACAGGGGCGTCGGGGAGCTGTTTTTT. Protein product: CASSPDRGVGELFF.

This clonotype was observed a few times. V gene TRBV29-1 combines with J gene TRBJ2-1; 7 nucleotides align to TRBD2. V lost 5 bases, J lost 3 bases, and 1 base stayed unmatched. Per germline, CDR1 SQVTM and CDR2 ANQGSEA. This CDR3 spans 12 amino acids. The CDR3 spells CSVRGVYNEQFF. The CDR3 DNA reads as TGCAGCGTTCGGGGGGTCTACAATGAGCAGTTCTTC.

The CDR3 sequence: CASSSDRRGSPLHF. DNA of the CDR3: TGTGCCAGCAGTTCCGACAGGCGCGGCTCACCCCTCCACTTT. The chain carries TRBV12-3 or TRBV12-4 and TRBJ1-6, with a possible D match to TRBD1 (6 bases). V gave up 4 bases and J gave up 10 bases, with 14 bases separating them. CDR3 length equals 14 residues.

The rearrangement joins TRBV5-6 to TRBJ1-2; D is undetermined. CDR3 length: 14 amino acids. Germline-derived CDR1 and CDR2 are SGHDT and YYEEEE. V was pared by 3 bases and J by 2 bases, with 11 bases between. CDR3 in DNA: TGTGCCAGCAGCTCGAGTCAGCAAAACTATGGCTACACCTTC. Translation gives CASSSSQQNYGYTF.

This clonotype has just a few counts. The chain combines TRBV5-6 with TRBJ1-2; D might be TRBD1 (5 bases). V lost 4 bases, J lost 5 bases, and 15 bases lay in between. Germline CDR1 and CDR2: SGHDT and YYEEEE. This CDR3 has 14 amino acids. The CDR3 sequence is CASSQGTDTYGYTF. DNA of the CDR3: TGTGCCAGCAGCCAAGGGACGGATACTTATGGCTACACCTTC.

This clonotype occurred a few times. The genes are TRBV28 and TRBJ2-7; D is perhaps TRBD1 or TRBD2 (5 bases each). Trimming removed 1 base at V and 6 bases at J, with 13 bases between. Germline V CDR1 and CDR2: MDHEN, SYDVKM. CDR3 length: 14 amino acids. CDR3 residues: CASSLSGPRGEQYV. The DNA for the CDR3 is TGTGCCAGCAGTTTATCGGGACCCCGAGGCGAGCAGTACGTC.

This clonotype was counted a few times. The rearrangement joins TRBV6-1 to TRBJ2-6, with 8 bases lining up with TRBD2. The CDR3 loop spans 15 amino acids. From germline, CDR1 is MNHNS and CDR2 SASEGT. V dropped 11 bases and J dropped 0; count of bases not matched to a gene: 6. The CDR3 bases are TGTGCCGCCGGGGGGGCACGCTCTGGGGCCAACGTCCTGACTTTC. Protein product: CAAGGARSGANVLTF.

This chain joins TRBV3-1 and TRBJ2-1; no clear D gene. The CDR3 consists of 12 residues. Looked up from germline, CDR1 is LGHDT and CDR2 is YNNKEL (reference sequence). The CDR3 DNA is TGTGGATCGGGCGACTCCTACAATGAGCAGTTCTTC. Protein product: CGSGDSYNEQFF.

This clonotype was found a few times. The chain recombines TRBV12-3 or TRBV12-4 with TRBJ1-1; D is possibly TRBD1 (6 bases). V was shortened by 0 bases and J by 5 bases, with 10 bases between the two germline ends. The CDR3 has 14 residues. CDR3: CASSLASRGTEAFF. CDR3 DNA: TGTGCCAGCAGTTTAGCGAGCAGGGGTACTGAAGCTTTCTTT.

CDR3 sequence: CASRTGGGANTGELFF. The CDR3 nucleotides are TGTGCCAGTAGGACTGGGGGGGGCGCGAACACCGGGGAGCTGTTTTTT. The chain uses TRBV19 and TRBJ2-2; D is perhaps TRBD2 (7 bases). From germline, CDR1 is LNHDA and CDR2 SQIVND (reference sequence). V lost 6 bases and J lost 0, with 14 bases in between. The CDR3 loop spans 16 amino acids.

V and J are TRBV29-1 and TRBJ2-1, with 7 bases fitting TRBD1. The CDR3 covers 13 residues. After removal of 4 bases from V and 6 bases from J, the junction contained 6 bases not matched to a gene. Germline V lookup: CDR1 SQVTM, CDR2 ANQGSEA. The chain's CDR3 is CSVAGQPANEQFF. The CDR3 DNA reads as TGCAGCGTTGCGGGACAGCCAGCCAATGAGCAGTTCTTC.

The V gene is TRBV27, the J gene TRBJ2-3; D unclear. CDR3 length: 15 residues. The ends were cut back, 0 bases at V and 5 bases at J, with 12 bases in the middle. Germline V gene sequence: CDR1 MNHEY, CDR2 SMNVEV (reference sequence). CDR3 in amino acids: CASSLSRLEKDTQYF. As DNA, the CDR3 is TGTGCCAGCAGTTTATCGAGGCTAGAAAAAGATACGCAGTATTTT.

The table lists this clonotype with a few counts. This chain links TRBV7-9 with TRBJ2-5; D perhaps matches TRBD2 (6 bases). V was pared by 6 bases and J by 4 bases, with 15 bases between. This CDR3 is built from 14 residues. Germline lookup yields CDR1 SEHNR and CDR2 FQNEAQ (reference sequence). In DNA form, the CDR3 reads TGTGCCAGCAGTCCTACTAGCCGAGGAGAGACCCAGTACTTC. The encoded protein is CASSPTSRGETQYF.

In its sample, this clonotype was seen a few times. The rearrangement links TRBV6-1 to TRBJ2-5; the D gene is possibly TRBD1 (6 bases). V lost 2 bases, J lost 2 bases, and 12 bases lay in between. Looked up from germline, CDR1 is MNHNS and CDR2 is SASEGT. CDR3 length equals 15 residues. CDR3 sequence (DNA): TGTGCCAGCAGTGAAATGGGGGCGGCACAAGAGACCCAGTACTTC. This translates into CASSEMGAAQETQYF.

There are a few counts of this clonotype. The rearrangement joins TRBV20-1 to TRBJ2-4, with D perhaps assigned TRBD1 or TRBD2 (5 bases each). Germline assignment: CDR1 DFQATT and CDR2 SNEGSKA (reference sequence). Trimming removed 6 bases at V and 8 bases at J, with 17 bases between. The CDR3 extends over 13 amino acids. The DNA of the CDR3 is TGCAGTGCGAACGGGACCCCGAAGGACATTCAGTACTTC. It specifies CSANGTPKDIQYF.

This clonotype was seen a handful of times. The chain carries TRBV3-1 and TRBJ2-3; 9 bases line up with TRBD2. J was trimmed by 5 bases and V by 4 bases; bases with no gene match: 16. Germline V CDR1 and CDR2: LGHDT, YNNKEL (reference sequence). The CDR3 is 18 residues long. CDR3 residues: CASSLLAGVRAGGDTQYF. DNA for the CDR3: TGTGCCAGCAGCCTATTAGCGGGGGTCAGGGCCGGAGGAGATACGCAGTATTTT.

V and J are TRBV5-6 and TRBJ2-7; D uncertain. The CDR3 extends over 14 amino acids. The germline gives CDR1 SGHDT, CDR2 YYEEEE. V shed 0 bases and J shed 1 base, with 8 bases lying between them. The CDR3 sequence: CASSLADGSYEQYV. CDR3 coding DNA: TGTGCCAGCAGCTTGGCCGATGGATCCTACGAGCAGTACGTC.

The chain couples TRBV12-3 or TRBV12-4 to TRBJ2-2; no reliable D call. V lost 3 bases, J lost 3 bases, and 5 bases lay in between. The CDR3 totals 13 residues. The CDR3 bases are TGTGCCAGCAGTTTTGGCCACACCGGGGAGCTGTTTTTT. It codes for CASSFGHTGELFF.

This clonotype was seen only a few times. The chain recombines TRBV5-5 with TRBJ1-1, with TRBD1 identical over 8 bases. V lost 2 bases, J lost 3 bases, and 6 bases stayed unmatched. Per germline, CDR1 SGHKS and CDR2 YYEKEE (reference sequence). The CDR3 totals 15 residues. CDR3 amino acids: CASSFRRGQDTEAFF. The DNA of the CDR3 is TGTGCCAGCAGCTTTCGCAGGGGGCAGGACACTGAAGCTTTCTTT.

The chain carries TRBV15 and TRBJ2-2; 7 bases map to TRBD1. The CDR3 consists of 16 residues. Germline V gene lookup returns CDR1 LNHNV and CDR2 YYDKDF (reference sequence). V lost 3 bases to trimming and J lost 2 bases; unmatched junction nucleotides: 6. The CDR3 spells CATSRQTGKNTGELFF. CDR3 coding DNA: TGTGCCACCAGCAGGCAGACAGGGAAAAACACCGGGGAGCTGTTTTTT.

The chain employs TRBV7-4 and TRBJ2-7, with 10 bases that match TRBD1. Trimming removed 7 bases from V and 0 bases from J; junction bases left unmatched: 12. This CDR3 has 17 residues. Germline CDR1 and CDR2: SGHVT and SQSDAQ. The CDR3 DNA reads TGTGCCAGCAACAGACAGGGGGCTAACTGTATCTCCTACGAGCAGTACGTC. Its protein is CASNRQGANCISYEQYV.

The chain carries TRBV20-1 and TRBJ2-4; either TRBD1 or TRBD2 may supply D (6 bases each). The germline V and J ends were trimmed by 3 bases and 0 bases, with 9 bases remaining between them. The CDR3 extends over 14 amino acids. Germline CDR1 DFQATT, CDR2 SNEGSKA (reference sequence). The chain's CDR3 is CSAREGGAKNIQYF. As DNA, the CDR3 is TGCAGTGCTAGGGAGGGGGGAGCCAAAAACATTCAGTACTTC.

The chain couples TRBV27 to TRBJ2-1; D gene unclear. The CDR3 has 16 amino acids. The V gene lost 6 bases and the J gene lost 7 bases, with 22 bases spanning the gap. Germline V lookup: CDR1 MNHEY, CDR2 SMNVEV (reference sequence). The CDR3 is CASSPAGQTMGNEQFF. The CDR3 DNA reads TGTGCCAGCAGCCCAGCCGGGCAAACGATGGGAAATGAGCAGTTCTTC.

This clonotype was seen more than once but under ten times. The CDR3 sequence: CASSPGTASPLHF. For the CDR3, the DNA is TGTGCCAGCTCACCCGGGACAGCCTCGCCCCTCCACTTT. The genes are TRBV18 and TRBJ1-6, with 7 positions matching TRBD1. The ends lost 3 bases at V and 13 bases at J; junction bases unmatched: 6. The CDR3 loop spans 13 amino acids. Germline CDR1 and CDR2: KGHSH and LQKENI.

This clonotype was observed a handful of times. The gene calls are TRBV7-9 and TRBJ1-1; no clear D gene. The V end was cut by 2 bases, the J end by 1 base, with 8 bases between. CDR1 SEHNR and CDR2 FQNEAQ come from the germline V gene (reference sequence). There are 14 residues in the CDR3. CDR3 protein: CASSLHQQNTEAFF. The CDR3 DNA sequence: TGTGCCAGCAGCTTACACCAGCAGAACACTGAAGCTTTCTTT.

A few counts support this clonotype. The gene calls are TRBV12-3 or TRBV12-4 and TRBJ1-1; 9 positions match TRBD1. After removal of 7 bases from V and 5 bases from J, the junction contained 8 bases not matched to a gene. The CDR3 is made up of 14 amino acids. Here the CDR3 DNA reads TGTGCCAGCATCACCGGGACAGGGAGAACTGAAGCTTTCTTT. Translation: CASITGTGRTEAFF.

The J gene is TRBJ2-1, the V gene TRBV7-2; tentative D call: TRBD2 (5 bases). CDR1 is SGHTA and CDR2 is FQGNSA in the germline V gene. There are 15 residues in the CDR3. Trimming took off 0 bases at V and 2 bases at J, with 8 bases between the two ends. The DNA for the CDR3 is TGTGCCAGCAGCTTAGCTCCGGGAACCTACAATGAGCAGTTCTTC. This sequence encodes CASSLAPGTYNEQFF.

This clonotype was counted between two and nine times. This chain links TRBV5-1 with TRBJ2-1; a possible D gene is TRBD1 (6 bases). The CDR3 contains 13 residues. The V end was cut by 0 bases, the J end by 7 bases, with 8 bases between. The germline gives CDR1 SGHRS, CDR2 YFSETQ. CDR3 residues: CASSLGTDNEQFF. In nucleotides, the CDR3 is TGCGCCAGCAGCTTGGGGACAGATAATGAGCAGTTCTTC.

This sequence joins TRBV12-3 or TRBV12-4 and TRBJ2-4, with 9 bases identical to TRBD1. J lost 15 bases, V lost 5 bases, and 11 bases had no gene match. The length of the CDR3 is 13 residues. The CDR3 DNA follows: TGTGCCAGCAGTCCTACAGGGGGCGGGAAGGTGTACTTC. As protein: CASSPTGGGKVYF.

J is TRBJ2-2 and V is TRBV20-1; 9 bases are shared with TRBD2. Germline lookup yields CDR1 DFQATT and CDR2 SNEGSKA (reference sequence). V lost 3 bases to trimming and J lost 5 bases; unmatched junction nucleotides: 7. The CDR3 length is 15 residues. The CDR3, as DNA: TGCAGTGCTAGGGGGGGACTAGCTGCTACCGGGGAGCTGTTTTTT. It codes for CSARGGLAATGELFF.